This TCR beta chain was obtained from a study of T-cell memory formation after mild COVID-19. 5'RACE primed at constant segments yielded TCR alpha and TCR beta cDNA libraries bearing sample barcodes and UMIs. TCRdb re-analysed the 5' RACE reads in MiXCR, keeping a single row per CDR3 protein. This sample has about half a million distinct CDR3 sequences, with around a sixth found just once. CDR3 length: 13 amino acids. Trimming cost V 6 bases and J 3 bases; bases outside gene matches: 4. Germline CDR1 and CDR2: ENHRY and SYGVKD. The sequenced sample consisted of PBMCs or a T cell subset sorted from them (not recorded which). V usage is TRBV10-3 and J usage is TRBJ2-5; 7 nucleotides line up with TRBD1. The receptor was isolated from an adult woman who had mild COVID-19 (a few samples of this study predate the infection). Cell type and time point are not known. The CDR3 DNA reads TGTGCCATCAGGACCGACAGGGAAGAGACCCAGTACTTC. This encodes CAIRTDREETQYF.